This T cell receptor (beta chain) was found in a study of metastatic and nonmetastatic thyroid tumors. Across the whole study: Both malignant and benign thyroid patients supplied peripheral blood and tumor or nodule tissue samples, across which the repertoires of these patients were then compared. Study conclusions and caveats: Reports indicated that malignant thyroid tumors showed significantly higher TCR beta diversity than benign nodules did, in blood and tumor.

This clone showed up many times. Its cognate antigen is unknown. The V end lost 0 bases, the J end lost 5 bases, and 11 bases lay between the germline ends. The CDR3 has 16 amino acids. The V gene's germline CDR1 is MGHDK and CDR2 SYGVNS. Original handling: Construction of a distant-metastasis classifier for papillary thyroid cancer relied on CDR3 differences across clinicopathological groups. Via MiXCR, TCRdb re-called the PCR reads. TCRdb's processing, not the authors', yielded these V and J calls. The data contain about 22,000 clones, 15% to 20% of them singletons. Every patient underwent thyroid surgery untreated.

Sequenced input: blood. This sequence originates from a male donor with papillary thyroid cancer or a benign thyroid nodule (not recorded which). Some clones in this sample may be carry-over from other donors' samples. The rearrangement uses TRBV25-1 and TRBJ1-6; D remains unclear. CDR3 DNA sequence: TGTGCCAGCAGTGAATATCCTGGGCAGGATAATTCACCCCTCCACTTT. This encodes CASSEYPGQDNSPLHF.